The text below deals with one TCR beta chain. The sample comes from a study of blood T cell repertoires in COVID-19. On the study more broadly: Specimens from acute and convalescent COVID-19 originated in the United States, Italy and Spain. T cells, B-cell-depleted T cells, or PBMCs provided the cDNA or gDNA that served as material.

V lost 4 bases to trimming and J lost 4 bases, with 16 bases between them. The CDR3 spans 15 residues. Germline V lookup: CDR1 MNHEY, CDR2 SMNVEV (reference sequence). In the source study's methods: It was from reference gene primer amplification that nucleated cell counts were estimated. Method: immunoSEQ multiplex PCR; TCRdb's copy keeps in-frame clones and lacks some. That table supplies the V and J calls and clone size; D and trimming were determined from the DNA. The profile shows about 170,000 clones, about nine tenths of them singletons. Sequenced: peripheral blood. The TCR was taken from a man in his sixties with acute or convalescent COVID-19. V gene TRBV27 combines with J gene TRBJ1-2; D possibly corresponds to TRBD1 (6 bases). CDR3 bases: TGTGCCAGCAGTTCCTACCCTATAGGGGGCTATGGCTACACCTTC. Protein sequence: CASSSYPIGGYGYTF.